This TCR beta chain is drawn from a study of blood T cell repertoires in COVID-19. Here immunoSEQ multiplex PCR was the method, and the copy in TCRdb shows in-frame clones only, minus some. The table shows roughly 570,000 clones, with about 89% occurring only once. A single count supports this clone. Germline V gene sequence: CDR1 MNHEY, CDR2 SVGAGI. V lost 2 bases and J 8 bases, leaving 21 bases between the germline ends. This CDR3 comprises 16 residues. Sequencing was carried out using peripheral blood. This TCR was recovered from a woman between 50 and 59 years old with COVID-19, enrolled during active disease. The genes are TRBV6-5 and TRBJ1-2; possible D gene TRBD1, 5 bases. The CDR3 is CASSYNPTAPGRGYTF. CDR3 coding DNA: TGTGCCAGCAGTTACAACCCGACAGCACCAGGTCGGGGCTACACCTTC.